The rows below give T cell receptor beta chains drawn from one sample of a study of a mutant IDH1 vaccine in newly diagnosed glioma. TCRdb keeps only in-frame clones here, not all; method: immunoSEQ multiplex PCR. The table has some 56,000 clones, around 92% seen once; the top ten hold roughly 2.5%. The sample here was PBMCs, taken from a glioma patient treated with radiotherapy, temozolomide or both. The source of these receptors is a man aged 45-65 years with glioma. Both conserved end residues are part of each CDR3. A D gene is named only where the DNA matches it firmly. The listing skips clone size in some rows; elsewhere it reads once, few, many or a size class.

TRBV6-5,.,.,TRBJ2-1,TGTGCCAGCACCCCCCCCAGCGGGAAGGGGGATGAGCAGTTCTTC,CASTPPSGKGDEQFF
TRBV5-1,.,TRBD1,TRBJ1-6,TGCGCCAGCAGCTTGGGGGTGCGACAGGGCGACAATTCACCCCTCCACTTT,CASSLGVRQGDNSPLHF
TRBV18,.,TRBD1,TRBJ2-5,TGTGCCAGCTCACCGCGACAGGGCCAAGAGACCCAGTACTTC,CASSPRQGQETQYF
TRBV7-2,.,TRBD1,TRBJ1-1,TGTGCCAGCAGCCCAGGCTTTTGGGACAGGCGGAATACTGAAGCTTTCTTT,CASSPGFWDRRNTEAFF
TRBV15,.,.,TRBJ2-7,TGTGCCACCAGCAGAAGCAGGGGTGCCTACGAGCAGTACTTC,CATSRSRGAYEQYF
TRBV30,few,TRBD2,TRBJ2-7,TGTGCCTGGAGTTCGGGAGGATACGAGCAGTACTTC,CAWSSGGYEQYF
TRBV25-1,few,TRBD2,TRBJ2-1,TGTGCCAGCAGTGACCCCCGGGGAGGGAGCAGGGATGAGCAGTTCTTC,CASSDPRGGSRDEQFF
TRBV7-2,.,.,TRBJ1-1,TGTGCCAGCAGCTTAGTATCTTCCCAGGCTAACACTGAAGCTTTCTTT,CASSLVSSQANTEAFF
TRBV7-9,.,.,TRBJ2-3,TGTGCCAGCAGCCCCCGTGGGGCGAGCACAGATACGCAGTATTTT,CASSPRGASTDTQYF
TRBV7-9,.,.,TRBJ1-1,TGTGCCAGCAGCTTCCAGCACCGAGCTTTCTTT,CASSFQHRAFF
TRBV7-7,.,.,TRBJ1-5,TGTGCTAGCAGCTTAGGAGGGGGGGGTCAGCCCCAGCATTTT,CASSLGGGGQPQHF
TRBV4-2,.,.,TRBJ2-3,TGTGCCAGCAGCCAAGATGCTGATAGCTCAGATACGCAGTATTTT,CASSQDADSSDTQYF
TRBV7-8,.,.,TRBJ1-1,TGTGCCAGCAGCTTAGGTCGCGGGGGGTTGGCCACTGAAGCTTTCTTT,CASSLGRGGLATEAFF
TRBV10-3,.,.,TRBJ2-7,TGTGCCATCAGTGAGTCTTCTAGTACCTACGAGCAGTACTTC,CAISESSSTYEQYF
TRBV7-9,.,.,TRBJ1-5,TGTGCCAGCAGCCGCGCGGGGGCAAGCAATCAGCCCCAGCATTTT,CASSRAGASNQPQHF
TRBV7-9,.,TRBD1,TRBJ1-3,TGTGCCAGCAGCACGGACAGGAACTCTGGAAACACCATATATTTT,CASSTDRNSGNTIYF
TRBV2,few,.,TRBJ1-4,TGTGCCAGCGAGGAGGCTAATGAAAAACTGTTTTTT,CASEEANEKLFF
TRBV19,.,.,TRBJ2-3,TGTGCCAGTAGTAAGGGGGTCCCAACAGATACGCAGTATTTT,CASSKGVPTDTQYF
TRBV4-3,.,.,TRBJ2-1,TGCGCCAGCAGCCTCCAGTGGGGGGAGTCCTACAATGAGCAGTTCTTC,CASSLQWGESYNEQFF
TRBV5-1,.,.,TRBJ1-1,TGCGCCAGCAGCCTGGACGGAGGGAACACTGAAGCTTTCTTT,CASSLDGGNTEAFF
TRBV27,.,TRBD2,TRBJ2-7,TGTGCCAGCAGTTTCGCCCGGACTAGCGGGTTCCTCTACGAGCAGTACTTC,CASSFARTSGFLYEQYF
TRBV6-1,.,.,TRBJ1-1,TGTGCCAGCAGTGTGGGGGGGCGCATGTACACTGAAGCTTTCTTT,CASSVGGRMYTEAFF
TRBV20-1,.,.,TRBJ1-3,TGCAGTGCTAGAATCAGGGGCACCATATATTTT,CSARIRGTIYF
TRBV7-2,.,.,TRBJ2-6,TGTGCCAGCAGCTTATTGGGACGGGCTACTGGGGCCAACGTCCTGACTTTC,CASSLLGRATGANVLTF
TRBV2,.,.,TRBJ2-3,TGTGCCAACATCAGGATCGGACAGGGGGGCCCCAGCGGGGGGGCCCGGGGAGCCATAGGTACGCAGTATTTT,CANIRIGQGGPSGGARGAIGTQYF
TRBV19,.,TRBD1,TRBJ1-1,TGTGCCAGTAGCAACCCTGACAGGGGATGGACTGAAGCTTTCTTT,CASSNPDRGWTEAFF
TRBV4-2,.,.,TRBJ1-3,TGTGCCAGCAGCCAAGATGGGACCGTCTCTGGAAACACCATATATTTT,CASSQDGTVSGNTIYF
TRBV9,.,.,TRBJ1-5,TGTGCCAGCAGCGTAGGTAGCAATCAGCCCCAGCATTTT,CASSVGSNQPQHF
TRBV6-1,.,.,TRBJ1-1,TGTGCCAGCAGGGGGAGTAACAGGAACACTGAAGCTTTCTTT,CASRGSNRNTEAFF
TRBV19,.,TRBD2,TRBJ2-1,TGTGCCAGTAGTATTGCGGGGGGCTCCTACAATGAGCAGTTCTTC,CASSIAGGSYNEQFF
TRBV9,.,.,TRBJ1-1,TGTGCCAGCAGCGTAGGCGGCACCGCGAACACTGAAGCTTTCTTT,CASSVGGTANTEAFF
TRBV4-2,once,TRBD1,TRBJ2-5,TGTGCCAGCAGCGGGACAGGGAGAGGGAAGGAGACCCAGTACTTC,CASSGTGRGKETQYF
TRBV7-9,.,.,TRBJ1-3,TGTGCCAGCAGCAGTATGAGCCGGGGGCCTGGAAACACCATATATTTT,CASSSMSRGPGNTIYF
TRBV29-1,.,TRBD1,TRBJ2-6,TGCAGCGTTAGCGTTCGGGACAGGGTTCGAACTGGGGCCAACGTCCTGACTTTC,CSVSVRDRVRTGANVLTF
TRBV9,.,.,TRBJ1-1,TGTGCCAGCAGCGCGGGGACCGGGAGGCAAGCTTTCTTT,CASSAGTGRQAFF
TRBV5-4,once,TRBD2,TRBJ2-4,TGTGCCAGCAGCTTGGGCGGGACAACCGGGGGGGGAAACATTCAGTACTTC,CASSLGGTTGGGNIQYF
TRBV6-5,.,.,TRBJ1-5,TGTGCCAGCAGTTACTCACGGACAGTTCAGCCCCAGCATTTT,CASSYSRTVQPQHF
TRBV19,.,.,TRBJ1-1,TGTGCCAGTAAGCGGGGGGGTACTGAAGCTTTCTTT,CASKRGGTEAFF
TRBV30,.,.,TRBJ2-2,TGTGCCTGGAGGGGGCAGTACACCGGGGAGCTGTTTTTT,CAWRGQYTGELFF
TRBV9,.,TRBD1,TRBJ1-5,TGTGCCAGCAGCGCGGGGACAGGGGTCAATCAGCCCCAGCATTTT,CASSAGTGVNQPQHF
TRBV15,.,TRBD1,TRBJ1-5,TGTGCCACCAGCGGACAGGGGCGGTATAGCAATCAGCCCCAGCATTTT,CATSGQGRYSNQPQHF
TRBV6-5,.,.,TRBJ1-1,TGTGCCAGCAGTTACTCTCTGACGACAAGTGAAGCTTTCTTT,CASSYSLTTSEAFF
TRBV15,.,.,TRBJ1-4,TGTGCCACCAGCATGTCAGGGTCGCGGACTGAAAAACTGTTTTTT,CATSMSGSRTEKLFF